Described below is a single TCR beta chain sequence and its context. Its matching antigen is unknown. The data were obtained in a study of T cells in Graves' hyperthyroidism and ophthalmopathy. Study at large: Peripheral blood samples were taken at initial diagnosis, prior to any treatment.

Study results and caveats: The blood repertoire included most of the expanded thyroid clonotypes above 0.001.

RNA transcripts gave rise to amplified TCR beta CDR3 regions. The primer set for the first-round RT-PCR of the TCR CDR3 was HTBI. TCRdb redid the calling of the multiplex PCR reads with MiXCR, one entry per CDR3 protein. The sample holds 96,000 or so distinct CDR3 sequences, 51% seen once. CDR3 length equals 11 residues. Germline-derived CDR1 and CDR2 are WSHSY and SAAADI. V lost 3 bases, J lost 3 bases, and 0 bases lay in between. Recently diagnosed hyperthyroidism of less than 2 months' duration affected patients aged 18 to 65. Uncontrolled infection, other autoimmune disease, pregnancy or lactation excluded patients.

Sequencing was performed on blood. The receptor comes from a woman between 40 and 55 years old with Graves' hyperthyroidism. The chain couples TRBV10-2 to TRBJ2-1; D not resolved. CDR3 amino acids: CASSDYNEQFF. As DNA, the CDR3 is TGCGCCAGCAGTGACTACAATGAGCAGTTCTTC.